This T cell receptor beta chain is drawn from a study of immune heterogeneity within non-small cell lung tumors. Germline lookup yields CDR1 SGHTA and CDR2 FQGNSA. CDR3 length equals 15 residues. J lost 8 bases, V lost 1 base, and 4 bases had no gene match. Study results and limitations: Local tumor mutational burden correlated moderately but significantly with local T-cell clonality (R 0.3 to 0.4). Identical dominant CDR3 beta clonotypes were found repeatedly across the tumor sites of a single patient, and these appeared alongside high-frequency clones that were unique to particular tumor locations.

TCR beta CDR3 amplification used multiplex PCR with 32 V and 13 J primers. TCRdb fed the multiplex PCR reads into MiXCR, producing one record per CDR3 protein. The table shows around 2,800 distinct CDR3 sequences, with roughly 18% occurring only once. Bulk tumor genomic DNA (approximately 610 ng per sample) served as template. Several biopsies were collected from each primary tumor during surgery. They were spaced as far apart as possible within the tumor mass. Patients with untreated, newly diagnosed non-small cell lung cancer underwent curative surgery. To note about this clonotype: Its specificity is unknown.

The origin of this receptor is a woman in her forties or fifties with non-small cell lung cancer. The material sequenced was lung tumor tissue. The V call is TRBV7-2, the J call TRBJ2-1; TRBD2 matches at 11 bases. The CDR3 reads CASSLESSGRYEQFF. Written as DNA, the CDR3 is TGTGCCAGCAGCTTAGAGTCTAGCGGGAGGTATGAGCAGTTCTTC.